This entry is about one T cell receptor (beta chain). The antigen remains undetermined. This specimen comes from a study of cytomegalovirus exposure and HLA in healthy donors. Findings and caveats of the study: Whilst most TCR sequences proved rare, a subset of public TCRs occurred across many donors. By a later analysis, the bulk of CMV-associated TCR beta chains appeared HLA-restricted. Among the CMV-associated chains, three were confirmed in vitro as specific for CMV antigens.

The study ran its PCR with 60 Vbeta and 13 Jbeta primers. The data were produced by immunoSEQ multiplex PCR, yet TCRdb's version contains in-frame clones alone and is incomplete. Recorded for this sample: about 50,000 clones. Trimming removed 4 bases from V and 7 bases from J, with 17 bases in between. Germline lookup yields CDR1 SGHKS and CDR2 YYEKEE (reference sequence). The length of the CDR3 is 15 residues. This chain links TRBV5-5 with TRBJ2-2; perhaps TRBD1 as D (5 bases). The sample comprised PBMCs. The TCR originated in a woman in her fifties or sixties in good health and CMV-seropositive. The CDR3 protein is CASSLDTTTVGELFF. In nucleotides, the CDR3 is TGTGCCAGCAGCCTGGACACGACGACAGTCGGGGAGCTGTTTTTT.